The clone carrying this T cell receptor (beta chain) appeared once. The assay was immunoSEQ multiplex PCR, and TCRdb's table has in-frame clones only and misses some. The sample has 72,000 or so clones, about 93% seen once. The entry originates in a study of blood T cell repertoires in COVID-19. Study in general: Specimens from acute and convalescent COVID-19 originated in the United States, Italy and Spain.

The TCR originated in an elderly woman with acute or convalescent COVID-19. The sequencing sample was made of peripheral blood.

CDR3 residues: CASSKWRSTDTQYF. CDR3 in DNA: TGTGCCAGCAGCAAATGGAGAAGCACAGATACGCAGTATTTT. J is TRBJ2-3 and V is TRBV21-1; the table calls TRBD2, which could not be checked here. TRBV21-1 is recorded as a pseudogene. The CDR3 runs 14 residues.